This T cell receptor beta chain was retrieved from a study of cytomegalovirus exposure and HLA in healthy donors. Overall study: A preliminary data release comprised 91 million or so unique TCRs obtained from HLA-typed donors.

Primers for the PCR totalled 60 Vbeta and 13 Jbeta. Clones were sequenced by immunoSEQ multiplex PCR, and TCRdb holds only the in-frame ones, with some missing. The table includes some 200,000 clones, 70% to 80% detected once. Study-wide results and caveats: TCR beta V- and J-gene trimming, according to a later analysis, was linked to a missense DCLRE1C variant. Some TCR beta chains (about 180 of them) were listed as cytomegalovirus-associated.

On this clone itself: Its antigen is not identified.

The source is a girl aged 10 to 17 in good health and CMV-seropositive. Sequenced input: PBMCs.

CDR3 in amino acids: CASIEPGVEEPQHF. CDR3 DNA sequence: TGTGCCAGCATAGAACCGGGGGTCGAGGAGCCCCAGCATTTT. The genes are TRBV27 and TRBJ1-5; tentative D call: TRBD1 (5 bases). CDR1 is MNHEY and CDR2 is SMNVEV in the germline V gene (reference sequence). V was trimmed by 7 bases and J by 8 bases, leaving 18 bases between them. The CDR3 extends over 14 amino acids.